This passage covers 32 T cell receptor beta chains from one sample sequenced in a study of cytomegalovirus exposure and HLA in healthy donors. 13 Jbeta primers and 60 Vbeta primers were used for the PCR. The data were produced by immunoSEQ multiplex PCR, yet TCRdb's version contains in-frame clones alone and is incomplete. The sample includes about 140,000 clones, 65% to 80% of them seen just once. Specimen: PBMCs. These receptors came from a male donor in good health and CMV-seropositive.

This clone showed up just once. The chain recombines TRBV7-6 with TRBJ2-7; 8 nucleotides match TRBD1. Trimming took 1 base from V and 6 from J; bases not matched to a gene: 5. Germline V gene data show CDR1 as SGHVS and CDR2 as FNYEAQ. The CDR3 spans 14 residues. CDR3 region: CASSLGRGQGEQYF. The CDR3 region has the DNA TGTGCCAGCAGCTTAGGCAGGGGGCAAGGCGAGCAGTACTTC.

This clone was detected a few times. The V call is TRBV5-4, the J call TRBJ2-2, with D maybe TRBD2 (6 bases). The length of the CDR3 is 16 residues. Germline-derived CDR1 and CDR2 are SGHNT and YYREEE (reference sequence). V lost 4 bases to trimming and J lost 1 base, with 14 bases between them. CDR3 in amino acids: CASSEDAGRNTGELFF. The CDR3 DNA follows: TGTGCCAGCAGCGAGGACGCGGGACGGAACACCGGGGAGCTGTTTTTT. The full variable domain, rest sourced from reference TRBV5-4 and TRBJ2-2, is ETGVTQSPTHLIKTRGQQVTLRCSSQSGHNTVSWYQQALGQGPQFIFQYYREEENGRGNFPPRFSGLQFPNYSSELNVNALELDDSALYLCASSEDAGRNTGELFFGEGSRLTVL.

This rearrangement joins TRBV19 to TRBJ1-5, with D possibly being TRBD1 (5 bases). Germline loops: CDR1 LNHDA, CDR2 SQIVND (reference sequence). This CDR3 contains 15 residues. V was pared by 3 bases and J by 4 bases, with 13 bases between. In DNA form, the CDR3 reads TGTGCCAGTAGTATCCTCGGGGGGAGAAATCAGCCCCAGCATTTT. Translating gives CASSILGGRNQPQHF. Supplemented by reference TRBV19 and TRBJ1-5, the full variable domain reads DGGITQSPKYLFRKEGQNVTLSCEQNLNHDAMYWYRQDPGQGLRLIYYSQIVNDFQKGDIAEGYSVSREKKESFPLTVTSAQKNPTAFYLCASSILGGRNQPQHFGDGTRLSIL.

The V and J genes are TRBV5-1 and TRBJ1-1; 7 bases align to TRBD1. Trimming removed 4 bases from V and 4 bases from J; junction bases left unmatched: 7. The CDR3 loop spans 14 amino acids. Germline CDR1 and CDR2: SGHRS and YFSETQ. The CDR3 DNA sequence: TGCGCCAGCAGCGAACAGGGGTCGGCCACTGAAGCTTTCTTT. This translates into CASSEQGSATEAFF. Looking up the rest from reference TRBV5-1 and TRBJ1-1 gives the full variable domain: KAGVTQTPRYLIKTRGQQVTLSCSPISGHRSVSWYQQTPGQGLQFLFEYFSETQRNKGNFPGRFSGRQFSNSRSEMNVSTLELGDSALYLCASSEQGSATEAFFGQGTRLTVV.

This clone showed up just a few times. The chain has TRBV28 and TRBJ2-5; 12 bases are shared with TRBD1. The germline V gene has CDR1 MDHEN and CDR2 SYDVKM. The CDR3 covers 17 residues. Unmatched junction bases numbered 12, after V lost 6 bases and J lost 4 bases. The DNA for the CDR3 is TGTGCCAGCAGCCTACCCCGGGACAGGGGGCAGAGAGAGACCCAGTACTTC. Its protein is CASSLPRDRGQRETQYF.

This clone has a handful of counts. The chain employs TRBV12-5 and TRBJ2-2, with 10 bases aligning to TRBD1. Germline CDR1 LGHNT, CDR2 FRNRAP. This CDR3 has 17 residues. V was clipped by 5 bases and J by 4 bases; unmatched bases: 10. The CDR3, as DNA: TGTGCTAGTGGTCAGTGGACAGGGGGGAAGGTCACCGGGGAGCTGTTTTTT. Amino acids: CASGQWTGGKVTGELFF.

The V and J genes are TRBV6-1 and TRBJ1-1, with D unresolved. Germline assignment: CDR1 MNHNS and CDR2 SASEGT. CDR3 length: 14 amino acids. Deletions cut 4 bases from V and 6 bases from J, with 15 bases between. CDR3 protein: CASSAGVQSAEAFF. CDR3 DNA sequence: TGTGCCAGCAGTGCGGGAGTACAATCCGCTGAAGCTTTCTTT.

Remarks on this clone: Other DNA sequences in this sample translate to the same CDR3. The chain joins TRBV25-1 to TRBJ2-5; 12 nucleotides line up with TRBD1. The CDR3 contains 16 residues. Germline V gene lookup returns CDR1 MGHDK and CDR2 SYGVNS. V lost 5 bases to trimming and J lost 5 bases; unmatched junction nucleotides: 9. CDR3: CASSSMGQGAAETQYF. For the CDR3, the DNA is TGTGCCAGCAGTTCGATGGGACAGGGGGCGGCGGAGACCCAGTACTTC. The full variable domain, completed using reference TRBV25-1 and TRBJ2-5, is EADIYQTPRYLVIGTGKKITLECSQTMGHDKMYWYQQDPGMELHLIHYSYGVNSTEKGDLSSESTVSRIRTEHFPLTLESARPSHTSQYLCASSSMGQGAAETQYFGPGTRLLVL.

The chain recombines TRBV6-5 with TRBJ2-5; tentative D call: TRBD2 (5 bases). The closer fit of TRBJ2-7 to the DNA end suggests the J call may be wrong. The length of the CDR3 is 14 residues. Germline V CDR1 and CDR2: MNHEY, SVGAGI. CDR3 in DNA: TGTGCCAGCAAGAAAGGGAAAGAGGGCTACGAGCAGTACTTC. This sequence encodes CASKKGKEGYEQYF.

The V call is TRBV28, the J call TRBJ2-7; 8 bases are a match to TRBD2. The CDR3 consists of 14 residues. CDR1 and CDR2 from the germline V gene are MDHEN and SYDVKM. With 10 bases clipped from V and 0 bases from J, the junction kept 8 bases outside the gene matches. CDR3 nucleotides: TGTGCCACCATTGCGGGGGGAAGCTCCTACGAGCAGTACTTC. Its translation: CATIAGGSSYEQYF.

This clone was seen a handful of times. The chain uses TRBV6-1 and TRBJ1-5; TRBD1 matches at 8 bases. From germline, CDR1 is MNHNS and CDR2 SASEGT. CDR3 length: 13 residues. The V and J ends lost 5 bases and 7 bases, in that order; junction bases with no gene match: 4. The CDR3 nucleotides read TGTGCCAGCAGTCGGACAGGGATCCAGCCCCAGCATTTT. The encoded protein is CASSRTGIQPQHF.

Only a few counts were recorded for this clone. This chain uses TRBV5-1 with TRBJ2-3; possible D gene TRBD2, 5 bases. Trimming removed 0 bases at V and 3 bases at J, with 8 bases between. The CDR3 is made up of 14 amino acids. Germline V gives CDR1 SGHRS, CDR2 YFSETQ. The CDR3 region has the DNA TGCGCCAGCAGCTTGGAACGGGAAACAGATACGCAGTATTTT. Amino acids: CASSLERETDTQYF.

This clone showed up just a few times. The chain combines TRBV2 with TRBJ2-1; 7 nucleotides match TRBD1. CDR1 and CDR2 from the germline V gene are SNHLY and FYNNEI. After removal of 8 bases from V and 9 bases from J, the junction contained 16 bases not matched to a gene. The CDR3 has 15 residues. In DNA, the CDR3 is TGTGCCAGCCCTAAAGGGGGCAGGTCAACTACTGAGCAGTTCTTC. Translated, it gives CASPKGGRSTTEQFF. The variable domain in full, with the rest retrieved from reference TRBV2 and TRBJ2-1, is EPEVTQTPSHQVTQMGQEVILRCVPISNHLYFYWYRQILGQKVEFLVSFYNNEISEKSEIFDDQFSVERPDGSNFTLKIRSTKLEDSAMYFCASPKGGRSTTEQFFGPGTRLTVL.

The CDR3 sequence: CASSPLGGSYNEQFF. The CDR3 DNA is TGTGCCAGCTCACCGCTCGGGGGGTCCTACAATGAGCAGTTCTTC. The chain links TRBV18 to TRBJ2-1; the match to TRBD2 covers 7 bases. This CDR3 has 15 amino acids. The germline gives CDR1 KGHSH, CDR2 LQKENI. The J segment lost 1 base and the V segment lost 3 bases, leaving 3 bases of the junction unmatched.

In this sample, this clone turned up once. The chain couples TRBV28 to TRBJ2-1; 10 bases fit TRBD2. The CDR3 has 15 residues. With V trimmed by 6 bases and J by 7 bases, 9 bases remained unmatched. The germline V gene encodes CDR1 MDHEN and CDR2 SYDVKM. CDR3 protein: CASSRIAGGRNEQFF. CDR3 in DNA: TGTGCCAGCAGCCGAATAGCGGGAGGTAGGAATGAGCAGTTCTTC.

The CDR3 DNA is TGTGCCAGCAGCGCCAGAGACGGACAGGGGTTTGGGAACACTGAAGCTTTCTTT. Its protein product is CASSARDGQGFGNTEAFF. The chain carries TRBV9 and TRBJ1-1; 9 nucleotides line up with TRBD1. The germline CDR1 and CDR2 sequences are SGDLS and YYNGEE. The J segment lost 1 base and the V segment lost 3 bases, leaving 13 bases of the junction unmatched. This CDR3 spans 18 amino acids.

The chain links TRBV9 to TRBJ1-3; no clear D gene. The CDR3 runs to 15 residues. CDR1 SGDLS and CDR2 YYNGEE come from the germline V gene. Trimming took off 0 bases at V and 0 bases at J, with 7 bases between the two ends. CDR3 protein: CASSVERYSGNTIYF. In nucleotides, the CDR3 is TGTGCCAGCAGCGTAGAGCGGTACTCTGGAAACACCATATATTTT.

The CDR3 protein is CASSSLGQGHQPQHF. In nucleotides, the CDR3 is TGTGCCAGCAGTTCCCTGGGACAGGGGCATCAGCCCCAGCATTTT. V usage is TRBV5-6 and J usage is TRBJ1-5; 10 bases agree with TRBD1. Germline-derived CDR1 and CDR2 are SGHDT and YYEEEE. There are 15 residues in the CDR3. The ends lost 5 bases at V and 5 bases at J; junction bases unmatched: 7.

This chain connects TRBV25-1 to TRBJ1-1, with no clear D. The germline V and J ends were trimmed by 4 bases and 2 bases, with 11 bases remaining between them. The CDR3 sequence is 14 residues long. CDR1 is MGHDK, CDR2 SYGVNS, per germline. The CDR3 nucleotides are TGTGCCAGCAGTGCCCTAGAACATAACACTGAAGCTTTCTTT. Translating gives CASSALEHNTEAFF.

This chain connects TRBV5-5 to TRBJ1-5; D uncertain. Trimming took off 4 bases at V and 2 bases at J, with 10 bases between the two ends. The germline V gene encodes CDR1 SGHKS and CDR2 YYEKEE (reference sequence). The CDR3 is 14 residues long. The CDR3 is CASSLYRGNQPQHF. CDR3 nucleotides: TGTGCCAGCAGCCTCTACAGAGGCAATCAGCCCCAGCATTTT.

This clone has just a few counts. The V call is TRBV9, the J call TRBJ2-1; D unresolved. The V end was cut by 0 bases, the J end by 5 bases, with 6 bases between. Per germline, CDR1 SGDLS and CDR2 YYNGEE. The length of the CDR3 is 13 residues. The CDR3: CASSVGGDNEQFF. CDR3 sequence (DNA): TGTGCCAGCAGCGTAGGCGGAGACAATGAGCAGTTCTTC. Filled out from reference TRBV9 and TRBJ2-1, the complete variable domain reads DSGVTQTPKHLITATGQRVTLRCSPRSGDLSVYWYQQSLDQGLQFLIQYYNGEERAKGNILERFSAQQFPDLHSELNLSSLELGDSALYFCASSVGGDNEQFFGPGTRLTVL.

The CDR3 DNA reads as TGTGCCTGGAGCTCCTTGACAGGGCATGCTGGGGAGCAGTACTTC. Translated: CAWSSLTGHAGEQYF. The chain combines TRBV30 with TRBJ2-7, with 7 bases lining up with TRBD1. The CDR3 spans 15 residues. CDR1 and CDR2 from the germline V gene are GTSNPN and SVGIG (reference sequence). Trimming at V came to 3 bases and at J to 7 bases, leaving 15 bases not matched to a gene.

This clone was detected a few times. A read error may produce the germline difference seen at one junction end. The V gene is TRBV5-4, the J gene TRBJ2-1, with D maybe TRBD2 (6 bases). This CDR3 has 13 amino acids. Germline loops: CDR1 SGHNT, CDR2 YYREEE (reference sequence). CDR3: CASSLDYYNEQFF. The DNA for the CDR3 is TGTGCCAGCAGTTTGGACTACTACAATGAGCAGTTCTTC.

The chain carries TRBV7-2 and TRBJ1-2, with D hard to call. The V end was cut by 5 bases, the J end by 4 bases, with 17 bases between. CDR1 is SGHTA, CDR2 FQGNSA, per germline. The CDR3 is made up of 15 amino acids. The CDR3 protein is CASSPGFGQIYGYTF. As DNA, the CDR3 is TGTGCCAGCAGCCCGGGGTTCGGTCAAATCTATGGCTACACCTTC.

The chain recombines TRBV14 with TRBJ2-3, with TRBD2 as a possible D gene (6 bases). The CDR3 loop spans 18 amino acids. V lost 4 bases and J lost 3, with 23 bases in between. Looked up from germline, CDR1 is SGHDN and CDR2 is FVKESK. CDR3 loop: CASSPEGLFIHWTDTQYF. The CDR3 region has the DNA TGTGCCAGCAGCCCCGAGGGACTGTTTATCCATTGGACAGATACGCAGTATTTT. The whole variable domain, remainder taken from reference TRBV14 and TRBJ2-3, is EAGVTQFPSHSVIEKGQTVTLRCDPISGHDNLYWYRRVMGKEIKFLLHFVKESKQDESGMPNNRFLAERTGGTYSTLKVQPAELEDSGVYFCASSPEGLFIHWTDTQYFGPGTRLTVL.

The rearrangement links TRBV30 to TRBJ2-7, with a tentative D call TRBD1 (6 bases). Germline CDR1 and CDR2: GTSNPN and SVGIG (reference sequence). CDR3 length: 12 residues. V was clipped by 4 bases and J by 7 bases, with 14 bases between them. The CDR3 loop reads CAWTTTGKEQYF. The DNA of the CDR3 is TGTGCCTGGACGACCACAGGGAAAGAGCAGTACTTC.

V is TRBV23-1 and J is TRBJ2-7, with TRBD1 matching over 7 bases. TRBV23-1 falls under the ORF class, with uncertain function. This CDR3 contains 17 residues. The trim removed 6 bases at V and 9 bases at J, leaving 23 bases unmatched. CDR3 sequence reads: CASRKHGGAPTGLVQYF. The CDR3 DNA reads as TGCGCCAGCAGGAAGCATGGTGGGGCACCGACAGGGTTGGTGCAGTACTTC.

This rearrangement joins TRBV6-5 to TRBJ2-5; possibly TRBD1 for D (5 bases). The V and J ends lost 0 bases and 1 base respectively, with 6 bases between them. The CDR3 is made up of 14 amino acids. Germline CDR1 reads MNHEY; CDR2 reads SVGAGI. CDR3 nucleotides: TGTGCCAGCAGTTACTCGACAGCCCAAGAGACCCAGTACTTC. It encodes CASSYSTAQETQYF.

Written as DNA, the CDR3 is TGTGCCAGTAGTATCCTGGACAGGAGCACTGAAGCTTTCTTT. Its translation is CASSILDRSTEAFF. This sequence joins TRBV19 and TRBJ1-1; 7 bases agree with TRBD1. The CDR3 loop spans 14 amino acids. V shed 3 bases, J shed 4 bases, and the junction held 5 bases outside the gene matches. The germline V gene has CDR1 LNHDA and CDR2 SQIVND (reference sequence).

The chain couples TRBV4-3 to TRBJ1-2, with 11 bases that match TRBD1. J was trimmed by 5 bases and V by 4 bases; bases with no gene match: 3. Germline-derived CDR1 and CDR2 are LGHNA and YSLEER. The length of the CDR3 is 14 residues. The CDR3 nucleotides are TGCGCCAGCAGCCGCGGACAGGGGGCATATGGCTACACCTTC. Protein product: CASSRGQGAYGYTF.

Note on this clone: Its ends do not fully match the called genes, so a read error is possible. The gene calls are TRBV10-3 and TRBJ2-7; 16 bases align to TRBD2. Germline V gene lookup returns CDR1 ENHRY and CDR2 SYGVKD. This CDR3 is built from 19 residues. The CDR3, as DNA: TGTGCCATCAGTGAGTCCGGAGGCAGGGCCGGGACTAGCGGGAGGGGGCATTGCTTC. This translates into CAISESGGRAGTSGRGHCF.

The chain uses TRBV30 and TRBJ1-2, with a weak D call TRBD1 (6 bases). From germline, CDR1 is GTSNPN and CDR2 SVGIG (reference sequence). CDR3 length equals 11 residues. The CDR3 region is CARTVNYGYTF. For the CDR3, the DNA is TGTGCACGGACAGTGAACTATGGCTACACCTTC.